These T cell receptor beta chains were read from a single sample in a study of blood T cell repertoires in COVID-19. The data were produced by immunoSEQ multiplex PCR, yet TCRdb's version contains in-frame clones alone and is incomplete. The repertoire has about 160,000 clones, over 80% of them found once; the top ten carry roughly 5%. The sample consisted of peripheral blood. The receptors stem from a woman in her forties or fifties with acute or convalescent COVID-19. CDR3s include the opening cysteine and the closing phenylalanine or tryptophan. A D gene is named only where the DNA matches it firmly.

d_call,v_call,cdr3_length,j_call,cdr3_aa,cdr3_nt
-,TRBV7-9,15,TRBJ1-1,CASSWIQVGNTEAFF,TGTGCCAGCAGCTGGATCCAGGTGGGTAACACTGAAGCTTTCTTT
-,TRBV19,14,TRBJ1-2,CASSIDWAGSGYTF,TGTGCCAGTAGTATTGATTGGGCAGGGTCTGGCTACACCTTC
-,TRBV5-1,17,TRBJ1-4,CASSLRFTGGHNEKLFF,TGCGCCAGCAGCTTGCGATTCACAGGTGGTCATAATGAAAAACTGTTTTTT
TRBD1,TRBV7-9,16,TRBJ1-2,CASSLGGQSANYGYTF,TGTGCCAGCAGCTTGGGGGGACAGTCAGCTAACTATGGCTACACCTTC
TRBD1,TRBV7-8,18,TRBJ2-6,CASSRGTGAVTGANVLTF,TGTGCCAGCAGCAGAGGGACAGGGGCGGTAACTGGGGCCAACGTCCTGACTTTC
TRBD1,TRBV6-2/TRBV6-3,16,TRBJ2-7,CASSQDRGLFLREQYF,TGTGCCAGCAGCCAAGACAGGGGCCTATTCCTACGTGAGCAGTACTTC
TRBD1,TRBV19,14,TRBJ1-2,CASSPDRAGYGYTF,TGTGCCAGTAGCCCGGACAGGGCAGGCTATGGCTACACCTTC
TRBD2,TRBV3-1/TRBV3-2,16,TRBJ2-1,CASSQFLPGLDNEQFF,TGTGCCAGCAGCCAGTTCCTTCCGGGACTAGACAATGAGCAGTTCTTC
TRBD2,TRBV4-1,16,TRBJ2-1,CASSQGSASGRNEQFF,TGCGCCAGCAGCCAAGGTTCGGCTAGCGGGCGCAATGAGCAGTTCTTC
-,TRBV20-1,11,TRBJ2-7,CSARSIDEQYF,TGCAGTGCTAGGTCAATTGACGAGCAGTACTTC
-,TRBV28,15,TRBJ1-1,CASSLYGLLNTEAFF,TGTGCCAGCAGTTTATATGGCTTACTGAACACTGAAGCTTTCTTT